This TCR beta chain was obtained from a study of cytomegalovirus exposure and HLA in healthy donors. Study outcomes and limitations: Most subjects' HLA-A and HLA-B alleles were reportedly predicted from TCR beta sequences. Donors belonging to an Asian-associated ancestry cluster reportedly showed fewer N-insertions in productive TCRs than the roughly 670-donor mean, according to what a later analysis found.

Concerning this clone itself: What it recognizes is unknown.

Germline V gene sequence: CDR1 SGDLS, CDR2 YYNGEE. After removal of 1 base from V and 7 bases from J, the junction contained 7 bases not matched to a gene. This CDR3 contains 14 residues. Primers for the PCR totalled 60 Vbeta and 13 Jbeta. Data came from immunoSEQ multiplex PCR; TCRdb stores just in-frame clones and leaves some out. In the table there are roughly 140,000 clones, 70% to 90% of which are singletons. The sequencing sample was made of PBMCs. This TCR was sampled from a woman aged 18-35 years in good health and CMV-seronegative. This chain joins TRBV9 and TRBJ2-5, with TRBD2 matching over 7 bases. The CDR3: CASSVTSGEGTQYF. CDR3 DNA: TGTGCCAGCAGCGTAACCAGCGGGGAGGGGACCCAGTACTTC.